These T cell receptor beta chains were read from a single sample in a study of T cell responses to AZD1222 COVID-19 vaccine. Sequencing used immunoSEQ multiplex PCR; TCRdb keeps in-frame clones, though not all of them. Of 150,000 to 250,000 clones in the sample, approximately 93% were seen once. Material: peripheral blood, obtained 28 days after the second AZD1222 dose. The source is an adult who received the AZD1222 COVID-19 vaccine. Each CDR3 is given with its conserved first and last residue. The D gene is left open where the match is weak. Rows give clone size only sometimes, using once, few, many, or a class for an expanded clone.

j_call v_call d_call clone_size cdr3_aa cdr3_nt
TRBJ1-6 TRBV7-3 TRBD1 few CASSTGQGNSPLHF TGTGCCAGCAGCACCGGACAGGGCAATTCACCCCTCCACTTT
TRBJ2-5 TRBV5-4 TRBD1 - CASSLRGTGVQETQYF TGTGCCAGCAGCTTGCGCGGGACAGGGGTCCAAGAGACCCAGTACTTC
TRBJ2-4 TRBV7-8 - - CASSVLIRGQNIQYF TGTGCCAGCAGCGTACTTATTAGAGGCCAAAACATTCAGTACTTC
TRBJ1-1 TRBV5-6 - - CASSFGERAFF TGTGCCAGCAGCTTCGGGGAGAGAGCTTTCTTT
TRBJ1-2 TRBV6-5 - - CASSYSESPEPYGYTF TGTGCCAGCAGTTACTCGGAGTCACCGGAACCCTATGGCTACACCTTC
TRBJ1-1 TRBV15 - - CATSMRGGNTEAFF TGTGCCACCAGCATGAGGGGGGGCAACACTGAAGCTTTCTTT
TRBJ1-2 TRBV10-3 TRBD1 - CAISGTGGPHGYTF TGTGCCATCAGCGGGACAGGGGGACCCCATGGCTACACCTTC
TRBJ2-3 TRBV3-1/TRBV3-2 - - CASRGVDTQYF TGTGCCAGCAGGGGGGTAGATACGCAGTATTTT
TRBJ1-3 TRBV13 - - CASSLGNTIYF TGTGCCAGCAGCCTTGGAAACACCATATATTTT
TRBJ2-7 TRBV27 - - CASSMGASYEQYF TGTGCCAGCAGTATGGGGGCGAGCTACGAGCAGTACTTC
TRBJ1-4 TRBV18 - - CASSERLGTGGPRHEKLFF TGTGCCAGCTCCGAAAGACTCGGGACGGGAGGTCCAAGGCATGAAAAACTGTTTTTT
TRBJ1-4 TRBV4-3 - - CASSPRLGVWEKLFF TGCGCCAGCAGCCCTCGTTTGGGGGTGTGGGAAAAACTGTTTTTT
TRBJ1-6 TRBV11-2 - - CASSLDHGAGYSPLHF TGTGCCAGCAGCTTAGATCACGGGGCCGGGTATTCACCCCTCCACTTT
TRBJ2-2 TRBV27 - - CASSLWKNTGELFF TGTGCCAGCAGTTTATGGAAGAACACCGGGGAGCTGTTTTTT
TRBJ2-7 TRBV7-2 - - CASSSKGTDTYEQYF TGTGCCAGCAGCTCTAAGGGGACGGACACCTACGAGCAGTACTTC
TRBJ2-5 TRBV25-1 TRBD1 - CASSDHRQGWKETQYF TGTGCCAGCAGTGATCACCGACAGGGTTGGAAAGAGACCCAGTACTTC
TRBJ2-6 TRBV4-1 - - CASSQGHSRANVLTF TGCGCCAGCAGCCAAGGACACTCCAGGGCCAACGTCCTGACTTTC
TRBJ2-5 TRBV7-2 - - CASSFRRRVETQYF TGTGCCAGCAGCTTCCGGCGGCGGGTGGAGACCCAGTACTTC
TRBJ1-6 TRBV7-2 - many CASSLGGRNSPLHF TGTGCCAGCAGCTTAGGTGGCAGAAATTCACCCCTCCACTTT
TRBJ2-5 TRBV28 - - CASSSRDLDARLATQYF TGTGCCAGCAGCTCCCGGGACTTGGACGCGCGGCTTGCGACCCAGTACTTC
TRBJ2-1 TRBV20-1 - - CSGPWGNEQFF TGCAGTGGGCCGTGGGGGAATGAGCAGTTCTTC
TRBJ1-1 TRBV28 TRBD1 - CASSFGEGAAFF TGTGCCAGCAGTTTCGGAGAGGGGGCAGCTTTCTTT
TRBJ1-1 TRBV7-9 - - CASSPPVNTEAFF TGTGCCAGCAGCCCCCCAGTGAACACTGAAGCTTTCTTT
TRBJ1-2 TRBV28 - - CASSPAGRANYGYTF TGTGCCAGCAGTCCCGCGGGGAGAGCTAACTATGGCTACACCTTC
TRBJ1-5 TRBV9 TRBD1 - CASSVGTGSQPQHF TGTGCCAGCAGCGTGGGGACAGGGTCTCAGCCCCAGCATTTT
TRBJ1-6 TRBV27 - - CASSLSAGAPLHF TGTGCCAGCAGTTTATCGGCGGGGGCACCCCTCCACTTT
TRBJ2-1 TRBV7-9 - - CASSPTVGSSYNEQFF TGTGCCAGCAGCCCCACGGTAGGGAGCTCCTACAATGAGCAGTTCTTC
TRBJ1-2 TRBV18 - - CASSGSTNYGYTF TGTGCCAGCTCAGGCAGTACTAACTATGGCTACACCTTC
TRBJ2-1 TRBV9 TRBD2 - CASSVYSGVKNEQFF TGTGCCAGCAGCGTATATAGCGGGGTGAAGAATGAGCAGTTCTTC
TRBJ1-6 TRBV7-9 - - CASSDRNSPLHF TGTGCCAGCAGTGACAGAAATTCACCCCTCCACTTT
TRBJ1-4 TRBV6-2/TRBV6-3 TRBD1 - CASSDLGQEETNEKLFF TGTGCCAGCAGCGACCTTGGACAGGAAGAAACTAATGAAAAACTGTTTTTT
TRBJ1-2 TRBV12-3/TRBV12-4 TRBD1 once CASSPTGYGYTF TGTGCCAGCAGCCCGACAGGGTATGGCTACACCTTC
TRBJ2-7 TRBV7-2 - - CASSLGSGYEQYF TGTGCCAGCAGCTTAGGGAGCGGCTACGAGCAGTACTTC
TRBJ1-2 TRBV6-5 - - CASSKGEGANYGYTF TGTGCCAGCAGTAAGGGGGAAGGAGCTAACTATGGCTACACCTTC
TRBJ1-1 TRBV5-5 TRBD1 few CASSNSRIGGMNTEAFF TGTGCCAGCAGCAACTCAAGAATAGGGGGCATGAACACTGAAGCTTTCTTT
TRBJ2-3 TRBV5-1 TRBD2 - CASSTPRGGRSDTQYF TGCGCCAGCAGCACCCCTCGGGGGGGCCGTTCAGATACGCAGTATTTT
TRBJ1-3 TRBV27 TRBD1 - CARPPTGGIDDTIYF TGTGCCCGCCCTCCGACAGGGGGTATCGACGACACCATATATTTT
TRBJ2-5 TRBV2 TRBD2 once CASITSSSGGLQETQYF TGTGCCAGCATAACCTCTTCTAGCGGGGGCCTCCAAGAGACCCAGTACTTC